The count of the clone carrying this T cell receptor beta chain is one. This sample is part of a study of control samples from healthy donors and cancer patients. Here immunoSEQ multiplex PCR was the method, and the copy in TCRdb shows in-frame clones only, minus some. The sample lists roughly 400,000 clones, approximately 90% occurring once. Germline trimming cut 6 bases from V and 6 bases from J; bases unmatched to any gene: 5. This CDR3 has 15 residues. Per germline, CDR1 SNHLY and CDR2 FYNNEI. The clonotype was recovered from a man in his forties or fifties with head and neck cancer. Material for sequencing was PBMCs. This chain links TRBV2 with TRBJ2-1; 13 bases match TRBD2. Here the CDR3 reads CASRPGTSGTNEQFF. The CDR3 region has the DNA TGTGCCAGCAGGCCCGGGACTAGCGGGACCAATGAGCAGTTCTTC.